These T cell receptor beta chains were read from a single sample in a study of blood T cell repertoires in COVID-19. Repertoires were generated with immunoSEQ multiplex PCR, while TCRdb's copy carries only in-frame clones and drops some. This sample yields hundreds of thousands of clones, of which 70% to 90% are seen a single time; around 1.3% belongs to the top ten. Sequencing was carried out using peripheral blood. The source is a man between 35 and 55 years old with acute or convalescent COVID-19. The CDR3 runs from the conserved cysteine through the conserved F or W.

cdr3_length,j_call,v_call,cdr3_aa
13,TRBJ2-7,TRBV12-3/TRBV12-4,CASRGQGSGEQYF
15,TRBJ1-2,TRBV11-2,CASSTRTGVGYGYTF
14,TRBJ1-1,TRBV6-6,CASKLNRGDTEAFF
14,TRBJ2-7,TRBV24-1,CATSDSGQDYEQYF
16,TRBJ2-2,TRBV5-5,CASSFWLAGNTGELFF
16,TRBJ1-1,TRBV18,CASSPDRRYLGTEAFF
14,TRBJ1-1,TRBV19,CASSIGTMNTEAFF
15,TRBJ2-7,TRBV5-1,CASSLVGQGASEQYF
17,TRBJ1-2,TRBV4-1,CASSQAVGGGMFYGYTF
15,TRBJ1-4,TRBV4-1,CASSPRDSDNEKLFF
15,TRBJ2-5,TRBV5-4,CASSLVTGYRETQYF
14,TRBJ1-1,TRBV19,CASRPGGANTEAFF
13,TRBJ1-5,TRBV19,CASRQGSNQPQHF
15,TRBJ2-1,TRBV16,CASSQSRTGYNEQFF
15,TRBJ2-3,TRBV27,CASSPKGGLADTQYF
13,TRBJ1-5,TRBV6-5,CASSYWRGQPQHF
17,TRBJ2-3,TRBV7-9,CASSSGQTGGATDTQYF
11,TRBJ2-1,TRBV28,CASSNAGGVLF
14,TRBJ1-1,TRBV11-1,CASSPDRMGTEAFF
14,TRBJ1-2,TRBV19,CASSIAGQTYGYTF
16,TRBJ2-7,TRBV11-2,CASSPRQGKTSYEQYF